The rows below give T cell receptor beta chains drawn from one sample of a study of blood T cell repertoires in COVID-19. TCRdb's table, derived via immunoSEQ multiplex PCR, lists solely in-frame clones and lacks some. Among 200,000 to 300,000 clones listed, over 70% were seen once. Material for sequencing was peripheral blood. The source of these receptors is a human donor in a cohort sampled during active COVID-19. Both conserved end residues are part of each CDR3. D genes are given only for firm matches. Rows give clone size only sometimes, using once, few, many, or a class for an expanded clone.

>NA|TRBV19|13|NA|TRBJ2-3
CASSYGRTDTQYF
TGTGCCAGTAGTTACGGGAGAACAGATACGCAGTATTTT
>NA|TRBV6-5|15|TRBD2|TRBJ2-2
CASSFPTSGGGELFF
TGTGCCAGCAGTTTCCCGACTAGCGGGGGCGGGGAGCTGTTTTTT
>NA|TRBV4-3|15|TRBD1|TRBJ1-4
CASSQEGTGNEKLFF
TGCGCCAGCAGCCAAGAGGGGACAGGGAATGAAAAACTGTTTTTT
>few|TRBV6-6|13|TRBD1|TRBJ2-5
CASTGQGRETQYF
TGTGCCAGCACCGGACAGGGGCGGGAGACCCAGTACTTC
>NA|TRBV20-1|12|NA|TRBJ2-5
CSASRGQETQYF
TGCAGTGCTAGTAGGGGCCAAGAGACCCAGTACTTC
>NA|TRBV7-7|16|TRBD1|TRBJ2-7
CASSLPGTGFSYEQYF
TGTGCTAGCAGCTTACCCGGGACAGGGTTCTCCTACGAGCAGTACTTC
>NA|TRBV6-2/TRBV6-3|15|NA|TRBJ2-7
CASSPNLQRPYEQYF
TGTGCCAGCAGTCCAAATTTACAGAGACCCTACGAGCAGTACTTC
>few|TRBV3-1/TRBV3-2|17|NA|TRBJ1-4
CASSQGPGARGNEKLFF
TGTGCCAGCAGCCAAGGGCCAGGGGCGAGGGGTAATGAAAAACTGTTTTTT
>NA|TRBV5-6|13|NA|TRBJ2-7
CASSDGNTYEQYF
TGTGCCAGCAGCGACGGGAACACTTACGAGCAGTACTTC
>many|TRBV28|14|NA|TRBJ2-7
CASSLPADRIEQYF
TGTGCCAGCAGTTTACCAGCCGACAGGATCGAGCAGTACTTC
>NA|TRBV19|14|NA|TRBJ1-6
CASSFLAENSPLHF
TGTGCCAGTAGTTTCCTCGCAGAAAATTCACCCCTCCACTTT
>NA|TRBV12-3/TRBV12-4|12|NA|TRBJ1-2
CASSLDLYGYTF
TGTGCCAGCAGTTTAGATCTTTATGGCTACACCTTC